These 14 T cell receptor beta chains originate from one sample sequenced in a study of prognosis after radiotherapy for stage I lung cancer. Starting from genomic DNA, TCR beta CDR3 was amplified through two-round multiplex PCR. Round one of PCR was performed, and it used primers specific to each TRBV and TRBJ gene. TCRdb reprocessed the multiplex PCR reads via MiXCR and lists one record per CDR3 protein. The table lists around 14,000 distinct CDR3 sequences, 30% to 40% of them singletons. The specimen was PBMCs, collected before or after stereotactic body radiation therapy (not recorded which). The receptors shown here come from a donor over 45 with non-small cell lung cancer.

Ten or more counts support this clonotype. This may arise from a read error, as a much more abundant clone is one base away. This chain connects TRBV27 to TRBJ1-5, with D tentatively TRBD1 (5 bases). This CDR3 comprises 15 residues. V was shortened by 2 bases and J by 0 bases, with 8 bases between the two germline ends. Germline CDR1 MNHEY, CDR2 SMNVEV (reference sequence). The CDR3 region has the DNA TGTGCCAGCAGTTTAGGGGGGTATAGCAATCAGCCCCAGCATTTT. It encodes CASSLGGYSNQPQHF.

This clonotype was detected ten times or more. V is TRBV5-5 and J is TRBJ1-5; TRBD1 might be the D (5 bases). Germline CDR1 SGHKS, CDR2 YYEKEE (reference sequence). V shed 0 bases and J shed 6 bases, with 13 bases lying between them. The CDR3 runs to 15 residues. This CDR3 reads CASSLGQGQGQPQHF. The CDR3 nucleotides are TGTGCCAGCAGCTTGGGGCAGGGCCAGGGTCAGCCCCAGCATTTT.

By proportion, this clonotype is medium-sized. At one end, the junction sequence differs from germline, possibly due to a read error. V usage is TRBV6-4 and J usage is TRBJ2-1; TRBD2 matches 8 bases. This CDR3 region has 17 residues. Per the germline V gene, CDR1 is MRHNA and CDR2 is SNTAGT. The CDR3 here is CASSYSGAGGGYNEQFF. In DNA form, the CDR3 reads TGTGCCAGCAGTTACTCCGGCGCGGGAGGCGGATACAATGAGCAGTTCTTC.

The chain employs TRBV9 and TRBJ2-3; 10 bases line up with TRBD1. The CDR3 runs to 17 residues. V lost 2 bases, J lost 7 bases, and 13 bases stayed unmatched. Looked up from germline, CDR1 is SGDLS and CDR2 is YYNGEE. CDR3 DNA sequence: TGTGCCAGCAGCGTTGCTGAGGGACAGGGGATTGAGAATACGCAGTATTTT. It specifies CASSVAEGQGIENTQYF.

In the case of this clonotype: The conserved phenylalanine or tryptophan is not found at the CDR3 terminus, so this likely reflects a read error. The limits of the CDR3 on the DNA are not certain, so only TCRdb's listed CDR3 is given. The chain uses TRBV11-3 and TRBJ2-5; TRBD1 is taken as the D call from the table, unchecked against the DNA. Both ends counted, the CDR3 spans 15 residues. Germline lookup yields CDR1 SGHNT and CDR2 YENEEA. CDR3 loop: CASSQGPPPKETEYL.

As regards this clonotype: A junction end diverges from the germline sequence, so it may reflect a read error. The chain has TRBV6-5 and TRBJ2-2, with D maybe TRBD2 (6 bases). This CDR3 comprises 17 residues. Germline loops: CDR1 MNHEY, CDR2 SVGAGI. CDR3 residues: CASIYFPGRENTGELFF. The CDR3 region has the DNA TGTGCCAGCATTTATTTTCCGGGACGGGAGAACACCGGTGAGCTGTTTTTT.

This clonotype was counted ten times or more. The J gene is TRBJ1-2, the V gene TRBV28; the D gene is possibly TRBD1 (6 bases). This CDR3 is 14 amino acids long. Germline V gene lookup returns CDR1 MDHEN and CDR2 SYDVKM. V was shortened by 8 bases and J by 3 bases, with 16 bases between the two germline ends. CDR3 sequence reads: CASVPLRTDYGYTF. CDR3 DNA sequence: TGTGCCAGCGTCCCCCTCCGGACAGACTATGGCTACACCTTC.

The chain uses TRBV30 and TRBJ1-6; D gene unclear. Germline assignment: CDR1 GTSNPN and CDR2 SVGIG (reference sequence). Trimming shortened V by 4 bases and J by 1 base, and 14 bases separated the two germline ends. This CDR3 has 16 residues. CDR3: CAWTCRVWSYNSPLHF. The CDR3 region has the DNA TGTGCCTGGACATGTCGGGTGTGGTCCTATAATTCACCCCTCCACTTT.

The J gene is TRBJ2-2, the V gene TRBV5-1; D remains ambiguous. V was shortened by 1 base and J by 2 bases, with 12 bases between the two germline ends. CDR1 is SGHRS, CDR2 YFSETQ, per germline. This CDR3 spans 16 amino acids. This CDR3 is CASSLPARSNTGELFF. The CDR3 nucleotides read TGCGCCAGCAGCTTGCCTGCGAGATCTAACACCGGGGAGCTGTTTTTT.

This clonotype appeared many times. This chain uses TRBV11-3 with TRBJ2-1, with 7 positions matching TRBD2. The CDR3 contains 17 residues. Unmatched junction bases numbered 17, after V lost 2 bases and J lost 10 bases. Germline CDR1 SGHNT, CDR2 YENEEA. The CDR3 DNA sequence: TGTGCCAGCAGCTTAACGCCTTATCGGGGGAGGGACGGGGAGCAGTTCTTC. Translating gives CASSLTPYRGRDGEQFF.

This clonotype is medium-sized in the sample. The chain joins TRBV27 to TRBJ2-1; 9 nucleotides agree with TRBD2. Germline V gene sequence: CDR1 MNHEY, CDR2 SMNVEV (reference sequence). J gave up 4 bases and V 3 bases, and 7 bases lay outside the gene matches. CDR3 length: 16 amino acids. CDR3 sequence: CASSLLAGAPYNEQFF. DNA of the CDR3: TGTGCCAGCAGTTTGTTAGCGGGAGCCCCGTACAATGAGCAGTTCTTC.

In this sample, this clonotype turned up many times. V gene TRBV29-1 combines with J gene TRBJ2-3; TRBD2 matches 12 bases. In germline, CDR1 is SQVTM, CDR2 ANQGSEA. This CDR3 is 17 amino acids long. V dropped 7 bases and J dropped 4; count of bases not matched to a gene: 15. CDR3 sequence: CSELTSGRGGRADTQYF. The CDR3 bases are TGCAGCGAACTGACTAGCGGGAGAGGAGGGCGGGCAGATACGCAGTATTTT.

At least ten counts were recorded for this clonotype. The chain recombines TRBV10-3 with TRBJ1-5; 11 nucleotides line up with TRBD1. J was trimmed by 6 bases and V by 4 bases; bases with no gene match: 5. Germline V gives CDR1 ENHRY, CDR2 SYGVKD. The CDR3 runs 15 residues. The CDR3 sequence: CAISGTGGGGQPQHF. The CDR3 coding sequence is TGTGCCATCAGTGGGACAGGGGGCGGGGGTCAGCCCCAGCATTTT.

This clonotype came up many times. The chain carries TRBV28 and TRBJ1-4; tentatively, D is TRBD1 (5 bases). The CDR3 loop spans 14 amino acids. Germline V gives CDR1 MDHEN, CDR2 SYDVKM. V lost 5 bases and J lost 10, with 17 bases in between. The CDR3 DNA sequence: TGTGCCAGCAGTCCGGCGCAGGGCGACGGAAAACTGTTTTTT. Its translation: CASSPAQGDGKLFF.